A single sample gave rise to the 5 T cell receptor beta chains below, sequenced in a study of T cell responses to AZD1222 COVID-19 vaccine. The method was immunoSEQ multiplex PCR; TCRdb's version includes in-frame clones alone and lacks a portion of them. The sample includes 200,000 or so clones, almost 95% of them seen just once. Material: peripheral blood, obtained on day 0 of AZD1222 vaccination. These TCRs come from an adult in good health.

V gene TRBV5-6 combines with J gene TRBJ2-7, with D hard to call. The V end lost 5 bases, the J end lost 5 bases, and 11 bases lay between the germline ends. In germline, CDR1 is SGHDT, CDR2 YYEEEE. CDR3 length equals 12 residues. The CDR3 nucleotides read TGTGCCAGCAGTGCAGGCGCGGACGAGCAGTACTTC. It is translated as CASSAGADEQYF.

The J gene is TRBJ1-5, the V gene TRBV15; unclear D gene. The V end was cut by 5 bases, the J end by 2 bases, with 16 bases between. The CDR3 contains 16 residues. Germline CDR1 LNHNV, CDR2 YYDKDF (reference sequence). This CDR3 is CATSGEDPAGNQPQHF. Here the CDR3 DNA reads TGTGCCACCAGCGGGGAAGACCCCGCCGGCAATCAGCCCCAGCATTTT. The whole variable domain, filled in from reference TRBV15 and TRBJ1-5, reads DAMVIQNPRYQVTQFGKPVTLSCSQTLNHNVMYWYQQKSSQAPKLLFHYYDKDFNNEADTPDNFQSRRPNTSFCFLDIRSPGLGDTAMYLCATSGEDPAGNQPQHFGDGTRLSIL.

CDR3 residues: CASSDGGGYTF. The CDR3 DNA sequence: TGTGCCAGCAGTGACGGGGGTGGCTACACCTTC. The chain links TRBV6-4 to TRBJ1-2; the D gene is possibly TRBD1 (5 bases). The germline V gene has CDR1 MRHNA and CDR2 SNTAGT. This CDR3 has 11 residues. Trimming stripped 2 bases from V and 7 bases from J, with 5 bases between.

The rearrangement links TRBV19 to TRBJ1-2; maybe TRBD1 (6 bases). Per germline, CDR1 LNHDA and CDR2 SQIVND (reference sequence). The length of the CDR3 is 16 residues. Trimming removed 7 bases from V and 0 bases from J, with 18 bases in between. CDR3: CASTFVGGASNYGYTF. The CDR3 DNA sequence: TGTGCCAGTACCTTCGTTGGGGGCGCTTCTAACTATGGCTACACCTTC. The variable domain in full, with the rest retrieved from reference TRBV19 and TRBJ1-2, is DGGITQSPKYLFRKEGQNVTLSCEQNLNHDAMYWYRQDPGQGLRLIYYSQIVNDFQKGDIAEGYSVSREKKESFPLTVTSAQKNPTAFYLCASTFVGGASNYGYTFGSGTRLTVV.

J is TRBJ2-3 and V is TRBV7-2; 11 bases agree with TRBD2. The V segment lost 4 bases and the J segment 5 bases; nucleotides outside the gene matches: 2. CDR3 length equals 14 residues. CDR1 is SGHTA, CDR2 FQGNSA, per germline. The CDR3: CASSSLAGGDTQYF. The CDR3 coding sequence is TGTGCCAGCAGCTCGCTAGCGGGAGGAGATACGCAGTATTTT.